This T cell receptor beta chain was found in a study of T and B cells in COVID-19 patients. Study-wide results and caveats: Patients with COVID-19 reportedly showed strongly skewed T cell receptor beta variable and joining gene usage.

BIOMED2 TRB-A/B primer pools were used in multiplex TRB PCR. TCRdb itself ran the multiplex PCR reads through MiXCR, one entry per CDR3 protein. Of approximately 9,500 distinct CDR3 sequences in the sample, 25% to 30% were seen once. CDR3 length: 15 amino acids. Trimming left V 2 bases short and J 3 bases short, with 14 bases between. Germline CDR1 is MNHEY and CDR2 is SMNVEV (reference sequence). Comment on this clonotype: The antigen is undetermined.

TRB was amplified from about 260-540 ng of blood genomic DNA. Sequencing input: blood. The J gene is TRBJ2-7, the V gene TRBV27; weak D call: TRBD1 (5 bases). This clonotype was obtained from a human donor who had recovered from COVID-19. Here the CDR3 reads CASSLGRVSLYEQYF. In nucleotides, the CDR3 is TGTGCCAGCAGTTTAGGCAGGGTATCCCTCTACGAGCAGTACTTC.